This T cell receptor beta chain appears in the sequencing data of a study of T cells after yellow fever vaccination (dated 2019 in TCRdb). In the study overall: Libraries from fractions with low cell numbers were prepared with the SMART-Seq v4 Ultra Low Input RNA kit. Bulk TCR alpha and beta repertoires were sequenced longitudinally to track T-cell clones before and after primary and booster YFV17D yellow fever vaccination. Two healthy male donors made up the cohort, one aged 18 to 30 years and the other aged 30 to 39 years. Blood was collected at multiple timepoints before and after primary and secondary immunization, and bulk PBMC replicates and cell subsets were isolated. Results the study describes overall, beyond this receptor: The secondary T-cell response was weaker than the primary response but faster, peaking on day 5 instead of day 15. A small share of clonotypes was detected in both CD4 and CD8 compartments, with the overlap likely arising from convergent recombination. After the booster, most of the clones that had expanded following primary vaccination were detected again (just under 97% of CD4 and around 90% of CD8), which suggests that memory was broadly maintained. Computational filtering was required because FACS-sorted repertoires could contain abundant contaminating clonotypes from the bulk population. Only a couple of donors were included in the study, so the extent to which the findings can be generalized is limited.

TCR cDNA was synthesized by 5'RACE template switching, through which a universal primer site and unique molecular identifiers were introduced. Priming of cDNA synthesis was performed from both the TCR alpha and TCR beta constant segments. Library amplification used two PCR steps, and the second PCR step added sample barcodes and sequencing adapters. Sequencing of libraries was done on Illumina HiSeq 2500 (2x100 bp) or NovaSeq (2x150 bp). From the authors' description of their analysis: Reads were demultiplexed and collapsed into UMI consensus sequences with MIGEC, and V(D)J alignment was performed with MiXCR. Vaccine-responding clonotypes were identified with edgeR using replicate PBMC samples, with FDR below 0.01 and a log2 fold change above 5 up to day 15 being required. Each bulk clonotype was labeled CD4 or CD8 based on which sequenced repertoire, CD4 or CD8, contained the clonotype at higher abundance. TCRdb reprocessed the public reads (quality trimming at Q25 with fastp, clone calling with MiXCR) and kept in-frame beta chains. CDR3 protein duplicates are merged, each entry listing the most common genes and DNA. The V and J calls shown here were made by TCRdb, not taken from the authors' results. The sample table lists some 320,000 distinct CDR3 sequences, about 9.5% of them with a count of one. Roughly 17% of the sample is in the top ten clones.

From its cysteine to its phenylalanine, the CDR3 spans 13 amino acids. Only the CDR3 DNA is retained, 39 bases long and in frame from the first base. CDR1 and CDR2 (SGHRS, YFSETQ) derive from the germline V gene. The V end loses 3 bases and the J end loses 1 base, and a stretch of 7 bases separates them. This clonotype was observed a few times. There is no known antigen for this receptor. No clone much larger than this one lies a single base away; base qualities are absent. The treatment or condition tag for this specimen amounts to: live attenuated yellow fever vaccine strain. At every blood-draw timepoint, two biological replicates of bulk PBMCs were collected. PBMCs were isolated from peripheral blood using a standard Ficoll-Paque protocol. TriZol was used to extract RNA from bulk PBMCs, CD4 and CD8 fractions, and dextramer-positive and dextramer-negative fractions.

The receptor chain draws on TRBV5-1 and TRBJ1-1, with the D gene not clear enough to name. This clonotype was obtained from a man between 18 and 35 years old who received the YFV17D yellow fever vaccine. Here the sequenced sample was PBMCs, taken on the day of the first yellow fever vaccination. The DNA sequence is as follows: TGCGCCAGCAGCTGGCAACAGAACACTGAAGCTTTCTTT. This sequence encodes CASSWQQNTEAFF.